The rows below give T cell receptor beta chains drawn from one sample of a study of cytomegalovirus exposure and HLA in healthy donors. The repertoire was sequenced with immunoSEQ multiplex PCR; TCRdb's copy has only in-frame clones and lacks some. In the table there are roughly 190,000 clones, under 80% of which are singletons. The sequenced material came from PBMCs. The source is a female donor in good health and CMV-seronegative. CDR3s include the opening cysteine and the closing phenylalanine or tryptophan. The D gene is left open where the match is weak. Only some rows state a clone size, as once, few, many or a class for expanded clones.

once	TRBD1	TRBV6-5	TRBJ1-2	CASSYTPGTGGNGYTF	TGTGCCAGCAGTTACACCCCCGGGACAGGGGGCAATGGCTACACCTTC
NA	NA	TRBV29-1	TRBJ1-4	CSVGGAGQDEKLFF	TGCAGCGTGGGGGGAGCCGGACAAGATGAAAAACTGTTTTTT
once	TRBD1	TRBV9	TRBJ2-3	CASSELDRVNTQYF	TGTGCCAGCAGCGAACTAGACAGGGTAAATACGCAGTATTTT
NA	TRBD1	TRBV7-6	TRBJ1-6	CASSLETGSSYNSPLHF	TGTGCCAGCAGCTTAGAGACAGGGAGCTCCTATAATTCACCCCTCCACTTT
once	TRBD1	TRBV9	TRBJ1-1	CASSVLGTGNTEAFF	TGTGCCAGCAGCGTACTCGGGACAGGGAACACTGAAGCTTTCTTT
NA	NA	TRBV6-6	TRBJ2-2	CASRSTTGELFF	TGTGCCAGCAGGTCTACTACCGGGGAGCTGTTTTTT
NA	TRBD2	TRBV2	TRBJ2-7	CASTGSGRIPYEQYF	TGTGCCAGCACTGGCAGCGGGAGAATCCCCTACGAGCAGTACTTC
few	TRBD2	TRBV5-4	TRBJ2-5	CASSTRTSVQETQYF	TGTGCCAGCAGCACGCGGACTAGCGTGCAAGAGACCCAGTACTTC
NA	NA	TRBV5-8	TRBJ1-1	CASSLVRGGKKTEAFF	TGTGCCAGCAGCTTGGTGAGGGGAGGAAAGAAGACTGAAGCTTTCTTT
NA	TRBD1	TRBV5-1	TRBJ1-1	CASSLAPLGTGEEDTEAFF	TGCGCCAGCAGCTTGGCACCCCTGGGGACAGGGGAAGAGGACACTGAAGCTTTCTTT
NA	TRBD1	TRBV5-8	TRBJ2-3	CASSLLGQGGVDTQYF	TGTGCCAGCAGCTTGTTAGGACAGGGGGGAGTGGATACGCAGTATTTT
NA	TRBD1	TRBV5-4	TRBJ1-6	CASSLRQGNSPLHF	TGTGCCAGCAGCTTAAGACAGGGCAATTCACCCCTCCACTTT
NA	TRBD1	TRBV9	TRBJ2-6	CASSPGQSSGANVLTF	TGTGCCAGCAGCCCGGGACAGAGCTCTGGGGCCAACGTCCTGACTTTC
NA	NA	TRBV9	TRBJ1-1	CASSVHWGRAEAFF	TGTGCCAGCAGCGTCCATTGGGGGAGGGCTGAAGCTTTCTTT
NA	TRBD2	TRBV4-2	TRBJ2-2	CASSSSSGQNTGELFF	TGTGCCAGCAGTTCCTCTAGCGGACAGAACACCGGGGAGCTGTTTTTT
NA	TRBD1	TRBV5-1	TRBJ2-7	CASSPRPTGGYEQYF	TGCGCCAGCAGCCCCCGCCCGACAGGGGGCTACGAGCAGTACTTC
NA	NA	TRBV18	TRBJ2-3	CASSPGLLTDTQYF	TGTGCCAGCTCACCGGGACTTCTCACAGATACGCAGTATTTT
NA	TRBD2	TRBV10-3	TRBJ2-3	CAISESASGGRDTQYF	TGTGCCATCAGTGAGTCGGCTAGCGGGGGCCGAGATACGCAGTATTTT
NA	NA	TRBV19	TRBJ2-3	CASSIIGRTQYF	TGTGCCAGTAGTATCATTGGCAGGACGCAGTATTTT
NA	TRBD1	TRBV5-1	TRBJ1-3	CASSLDRGSGNTIYF	TGCGCCAGCAGCTTGGACAGGGGATCTGGAAACACCATATATTTT
NA	NA	TRBV27	TRBJ2-5	CASSLSLVETQYF	TGTGCCAGCAGTTTATCGCTAGTGGAGACCCAGTACTTC
NA	NA	TRBV18	TRBJ2-3	CASSLDSGRTQYF	TGTGCCAGCTCACTCGACTCAGGGCGGACGCAGTATTTT
NA	NA	TRBV18	TRBJ1-1	CAGRGGNTEAFF	TGTGCCGGACGGGGGGGGAACACTGAAGCTTTCTTT
few	TRBD1	TRBV9	TRBJ1-2	CASSVGIPSFGTGIGYTF	TGTGCCAGCAGCGTAGGGATTCCCTCCTTCGGGACAGGGATTGGCTACACCTTC
NA	TRBD1	TRBV7-8	TRBJ1-2	CASSLPGQVLGYTF	TGTGCCAGCAGCTTACCAGGACAGGTCCTGGGCTACACCTTC
NA	NA	TRBV28	TRBJ1-2	CASRQGGLYGYTF	TGTGCCAGCAGACAGGGTGGCCTCTATGGCTACACCTTC
NA	TRBD2	TRBV19	TRBJ2-1	CASSTGTSGFMEQFF	TGTGCCAGTAGCACCGGGACTAGCGGGTTTATGGAGCAGTTCTTC
NA	NA	TRBV5-6	TRBJ1-1	CASSQPAEGWTEAFF	TGTGCCAGCAGCCAACCCGCCGAGGGTTGGACTGAAGCTTTCTTT
NA	TRBD1	TRBV6-5	TRBJ1-2	CASRRLQGTYGYTF	TGTGCCAGCAGGAGGCTACAGGGGACCTATGGCTACACCTTC
NA	NA	TRBV7-9	TRBJ2-2	CASSPSRGNTGELFF	TGTGCCAGCAGCCCTAGCCGGGGGAACACCGGGGAGCTGTTTTTT
few	TRBD1	TRBV19	TRBJ2-2	CASSLPPGQPGELFF	TGTGCCAGTAGTTTACCCCCGGGACAGCCCGGGGAGCTGTTTTTT
NA	TRBD1	TRBV7-3	TRBJ2-6	CASRTDRGSGANVLTF	TGTGCCAGCAGAACCGACAGGGGCTCTGGGGCCAACGTCCTGACTTTC
NA	TRBD1	TRBV19	TRBJ2-7	CATALGQSYEQYF	TGTGCCACCGCATTGGGACAGTCCTACGAGCAGTACTTC
NA	NA	TRBV7-9	TRBJ1-5	CSSSSFLGGVYQPQHF	TGTTCCAGCAGCTCGTTCTTGGGGGGGGTTTATCAGCCCCAGCATTTT
NA	TRBD1	TRBV6-6	TRBJ1-4	CASSYTGDEKLFF	TGTGCCAGCAGTTATACAGGGGATGAAAAACTGTTTTTT
NA	NA	TRBV11-2	TRBJ1-3	CASSLYAGSGNTIYF	TGTGCCAGCAGCTTATATGCAGGCTCTGGAAACACCATATATTTT
once	NA	TRBV9	TRBJ1-4	CASSVAAAREKLFF	TGTGCCAGCAGCGTAGCGGCCGCTAGGGAAAAACTGTTTTTT
NA	TRBD1	TRBV5-1	TRBJ2-3	CASSHRDSYTDTQYF	TGCGCCAGCAGCCACCGGGACAGCTACACAGATACGCAGTATTTT
NA	TRBD2	TRBV5-4	TRBJ2-7	CASSRAGGSYEQYF	TGTGCCAGCAGCCGAGCGGGAGGCTCCTACGAGCAGTACTTC
NA	NA	TRBV29-1	TRBJ2-1	CSVVYRVKKTYNEQFF	TGCAGCGTTGTCTATCGAGTGAAAAAGACCTACAATGAGCAGTTCTTC
NA	TRBD2	TRBV4-3	TRBJ2-2	CASSQVRASGGAWDTGELFF	TGCGCCAGCAGCCAAGTTAGGGCTAGCGGGGGGGCCTGGGACACCGGGGAGCTGTTTTTT
once	TRBD1	TRBV5-8	TRBJ2-7	CASSFWDRVVYEQYF	TGTGCCAGCAGCTTTTGGGACAGGGTCGTCTACGAGCAGTACTTC
few	TRBD1	TRBV9	TRBJ1-5	CASSVAGGGNQPQHF	TGTGCCAGCAGCGTAGCAGGGGGCGGGAATCAGCCCCAGCATTTT
NA	TRBD2	TRBV5-1	TRBJ2-3	CASSLVTSGGFSTDTQYF	TGCGCCAGCAGCTTGGTGACTAGCGGGGGCTTTAGCACAGATACGCAGTATTTT
NA	NA	TRBV28	TRBJ1-1	CASIIEGGRYTEAFF	TGTGCCAGCATTATCGAGGGAGGGCGGTACACTGAAGCTTTCTTT
once	NA	TRBV9	TRBJ2-7	CASSVGGRSTSEQYF	TGTGCCAGCAGCGTAGGAGGCAGATCTACCTCCGAGCAGTACTTC
NA	NA	TRBV11-1	TRBJ1-5	CASSRYSNQPQHF	TGTGCCAGCAGTCGTTATAGCAATCAGCCCCAGCATTTT
NA	NA	TRBV11-3	TRBJ1-1	CASAIREDTEAFF	TGTGCCAGCGCGATCAGGGAGGACACTGAAGCTTTCTTT
once	TRBD1	TRBV19	TRBJ1-4	CASSPGTGSNEKLFF	TGTGCCAGTAGTCCAGGGACAGGATCTAATGAAAAACTGTTTTTT
once	TRBD1	TRBV7-7	TRBJ2-3	CASSLTGAGDTQYF	TGTGCTAGCAGCTTAACAGGGGCTGGAGATACGCAGTATTTT
NA	TRBD1	TRBV6-5	TRBJ1-6	CASSYVRTGGNSPLHF	TGTGCCAGCAGTTACGTGAGGACAGGTGGGAATTCACCCCTCCACTTT
NA	NA	TRBV2	TRBJ1-4	CASKDSVMKLFF	TGTGCCAGCAAAGATTCGGTAATGAAACTGTTTTTT
NA	NA	TRBV18	TRBJ1-1	CASSPRGNTEAFF	TGTGCCAGCTCACCCCGGGGGAACACTGAAGCTTTCTTT
NA	TRBD2	TRBV19	TRBJ2-3	CASSTGLADTQYF	TGTGCCAGTAGCACGGGACTAGCGGATACGCAGTATTTT
NA	TRBD1	TRBV7-9	TRBJ1-3	CASSSPDRGIGNTIYF	TGTGCCAGCAGCTCGCCGGACAGGGGGATTGGAAACACCATATATTTT
NA	NA	TRBV28	TRBJ1-1	CASTLLVNTEAFF	TGTGCCAGCACTCTACTGGTGAACACTGAAGCTTTCTTT
NA	TRBD2	TRBV5-8	TRBJ2-2	CASSLAWVAGDTGELFF	TGTGCCAGCAGCTTGGCCTGGGTAGCGGGGGATACCGGGGAGCTGTTTTTT
NA	NA	TRBV6-5	TRBJ2-6	CASNRPGANVLTF	TGTGCCAGCAATCGTCCTGGGGCCAACGTCCTGACTTTC
NA	TRBD1	TRBV7-8	TRBJ2-7	CASSQLSGTGRHEQYF	TGTGCCAGCAGCCAACTTTCCGGGACAGGGAGACACGAGCAGTACTTC
NA	NA	TRBV5-4	TRBJ1-5	CASSPGQSNQPQHF	TGTGCCAGCAGCCCCGGACAATCCAATCAGCCCCAGCATTTT